A selection of T cell receptor beta chains follows, all from one sample in a study of Graves' ophthalmopathy and Graves' hyperthyroidism. TCRdb reprocessed the multiplex PCR reads with MiXCR, giving one entry per CDR3 protein. The sample shows around 1.1 million distinct CDR3 sequences, roughly two fifths of them seen only once. Sequenced sample: peripheral blood or thyroid tissue (not recorded which). All receptors derive from an adult man with Graves' hyperthyroidism. The CDR3 runs from the conserved cysteine through the conserved F or W. D genes are given only for firm matches. Expanded clones are given a class, and other clones once, few, many or no size at all.

>NA|TRBJ2-7|TRBV7-9|TRBD1
TGTGCCAGCAGCACACAGGGGAGTCAGCAGTACTTC
CASSTQGSQQYF
>many|TRBJ1-5|TRBV19|NA
TGTGCCAGTACAATGGGGGGTAATCAGCCCCAGCATTTT
CASTMGGNQPQHF
>many|TRBJ1-4|TRBV7-9|NA
TGTGCCAGCAGCTTAACAGCGGGGTCTGAAAAACTGTTTTTT
CASSLTAGSEKLFF
>NA|TRBJ2-7|TRBV6-5|NA
TGTGCCAGCAGTCCCCCGACAGTGGGCGTTAGCGAGCAGTACTTC
CASSPPTVGVSEQYF
>NA|TRBJ2-6|TRBV24-1|TRBD1
TGTGCCACCAGTGATTCCGGGACAGGGGGTGCGTTCTCTGGGGCCAACGTCCTGACTTTC
CATSDSGTGGAFSGANVLTF
>NA|TRBJ1-5|TRBV20-1|NA
TGCAGTGCTAGAGAAACCCCTGACCCCAATCTCTATAGCAATCAGCCCCAGCATTTT
CSARETPDPNLYSNQPQHF
>NA|TRBJ1-6|TRBV2|TRBD1
TGTGCCAGCAGCACCCGGACAGGGGATCTCTTACATAATTCACCCCTCCACTTT
CASSTRTGDLLHNSPLHF
>many|TRBJ2-7|TRBV19|TRBD2
TGTGCCAGTAGTATTGGTAGCGGGATTGGAGAGCAGTACTTC
CASSIGSGIGEQYF
>NA|TRBJ1-5|TRBV10-2|TRBD1
TGTGCCAGCAGTAACAGGGGCGGTCCCCATCAGCCCCAGCATTTT
CASSNRGGPHQPQHF
>NA|TRBJ2-5|TRBV20-1|TRBD2
TGCAGTGCTGTAGGACTAGCCGAGACCCAGTACTTC
CSAVGLAETQYF
>NA|TRBJ1-6|TRBV7-2|NA
TGTGCCAGCAGCCCTGGGGGGCCAAATAATTCACCCCTCCACTTT
CASSPGGPNNSPLHF
>few|TRBJ2-2|TRBV27|NA
TGTGCCAGCAGTTTTTCGCCCACCGCCGGGACCGGGGAGCTGTTTTTT
CASSFSPTAGTGELFF
>NA|TRBJ1-1|TRBV19|NA
TGTGCCAGTAGCCCTAACAGGGTGTCCACTGAAGCTTTCTTT
CASSPNRVSTEAFF
>few|TRBJ1-1|TRBV5-4|NA
TGTGCCACCTACAGGGATCTGAACACTGAAGCTTTCTTT
CATYRDLNTEAFF
>NA|TRBJ2-5|TRBV15|TRBD2
TGTGCCACCAGCCCCAATTATATCGGGACTAGCGGGAGTGAGACCCAGTACTTC
CATSPNYIGTSGSETQYF
>NA|TRBJ1-2|TRBV2|NA
TGTGCCAGCAGCATAGCGGGGCAGCTTGGCTACACCTTC
CASSIAGQLGYTF
>NA|TRBJ2-7|TRBV19|NA
TGTGCCAGCAGTTTATTGTCGGGGCCAAACTACGAGCAGTACTTC
CASSLLSGPNYEQYF
>NA|TRBJ2-7|TRBV5-4|TRBD2
TGTGCCAGCAGCTTGGAGGCGGGAGGGCCTCGCGAGCAGTACTTC
CASSLEAGGPREQYF
>few|TRBJ1-2|TRBV2|NA
TGTGCCAGCAGCCCCGTCACAGGTTTTGGCTACACCTTC
CASSPVTGFGYTF
>few|TRBJ2-2|TRBV19|TRBD1
TGTGCCAGTGCGCATTCAGGACAGGGGTTGACCGGGGAGCTGTTTTTT
CASAHSGQGLTGELFF
>many|TRBJ2-5|TRBV29-1|TRBD2
TGCAGCGTTGACGGTCTGTTGCGGGGGGAAGAGACCCAGTACTTC
CSVDGLLRGEETQYF
>NA|TRBJ2-7|TRBV20-1|NA
TGCAGTGCTAGTGGACTCTCCTACGAGCAGTACTTC
CSASGLSYEQYF
>many|TRBJ2-7|TRBV12-3/TRBV12-4|NA
TGTGCCAGCAGTTTACTTCGGCGGGGTTACGAGCAGTACTTC
CASSLLRRGYEQYF
>NA|TRBJ2-3|TRBV10-3|TRBD2
TGTGCCATCAGTGACCCACGGACTAGTACAGATACGCAGTATTTT
CAISDPRTSTDTQYF
>few|TRBJ1-5|TRBV6-5|NA
TGTGCCAGCAGTGGGTTGGGCAATCAGCCCCAGCATTTT
CASSGLGNQPQHF
>many|TRBJ2-5|TRBV11-2|NA
TGTGCCAGCAGCTTACTCGGTACGGCGAGCGAGACCCAGTACTTC
CASSLLGTASETQYF
>once|TRBJ2-7|TRBV7-9|NA
TGTGCCAGCAGTATGGGACACGGTCCCTACGAGCAGTACTTC
CASSMGHGPYEQYF
>many|TRBJ2-5|TRBV7-6|TRBD1
TGTGCCAGCAGCTTTGGAACCGGGCAGGGGGCCCAGTACTTC
CASSFGTGQGAQYF
>many|TRBJ2-7|TRBV9|TRBD1
TGTGCCAGCAGCGTAAGGGACAGGTCGGGGGAGCAGTACTTC
CASSVRDRSGEQYF